The 24 T cell receptor beta chains in this list originate from one sample, sequenced in a study of blood T cell repertoires in COVID-19. Some clones are missing from TCRdb's copy, which holds only in-frame ones; the method was immunoSEQ multiplex PCR. The data show 200,000 to 250,000 clones, roughly 86% seen once. The sequenced sample consisted of peripheral blood. These receptors came from a man aged 60-69 years with acute or convalescent COVID-19.

V gene TRBV5-5 combines with J gene TRBJ1-1; TRBD1 agrees at 8 bases. Germline loops: CDR1 SGHKS, CDR2 YYEKEE (reference sequence). The CDR3 sequence is 17 residues long. V was clipped by 3 bases and J by 0 bases; unmatched bases: 10. In DNA, the CDR3 is TGTGCCAGCAGCTCCAGGACAGGGTTGGGCATGAACACTGAAGCTTTCTTT. Its protein product is CASSSRTGLGMNTEAFF.

V gene TRBV3-1 (or the pseudogene TRBV3-2) combines with J gene TRBJ2-5, with 10 bases fitting TRBD1. Germline CDR1 LGHDT, CDR2 YNNKEL (reference sequence). Trimming removed 1 base from V and 5 bases from J; junction bases left unmatched: 10. This CDR3 region has 17 residues. For the CDR3, the DNA is TGTGCCAGCAGCCAAGGAGGGACAGGGGACTGGGGGGAGACCCAGTACTTC. Translation: CASSQGGTGDWGETQYF.

The rearrangement joins TRBV5-1 to TRBJ1-2, with TRBD1 identical over 7 bases. This CDR3 is 13 amino acids long. V was pared by 4 bases and J by 4 bases, with 4 bases of the junction left unmatched. Germline V gene sequence: CDR1 SGHRS, CDR2 YFSETQ. CDR3 protein: CASSPRDSYGYTF. The CDR3, as DNA: TGCGCCAGCAGCCCCCGGGACAGCTATGGCTACACCTTC.

V gene TRBV7-3 combines with J gene TRBJ1-3; 8 positions match TRBD1. V shed 5 bases and J 0 bases; nucleotides not matched to a gene: 3. This CDR3 is built from 15 residues. Germline CDR1 reads SGHTA; CDR2 reads FQGTGA. CDR3 region: CASSQTGGSGNTIYF. In DNA, the CDR3 is TGTGCCAGCAGCCAAACAGGGGGCTCTGGAAACACCATATATTTT.

In nucleotides, the CDR3 is TGTGCCAGTAGTTCAACAGGGGCGGGCGGCTACACCTTC. Amino acid sequence: CASSSTGAGGYTF. The rearrangement links TRBV19 to TRBJ1-2; 7 bases align to TRBD1. V gave up 5 bases and J gave up 8 bases; unmatched junction bases: 8. Looked up from germline, CDR1 is LNHDA and CDR2 is SQIVND (reference sequence). This CDR3 has 13 residues.

With regard to this clone: At one end, the junction sequence differs from germline, possibly due to a read error. The gene calls are TRBV12-3 or TRBV12-4 and TRBJ2-1, with TRBD2 matching over 10 bases. CDR3 length: 13 residues. CDR3 nucleotide sequence: TGTGCCAGCGAACTCCGGCTAGCGGGGGCCCCGGTCTTC. It yields the protein CASELRLAGAPVF.

The gene calls are TRBV19 and TRBJ2-3; TRBD2 is a possible D gene (6 bases). V gave up 4 bases and J gave up 1 base, with 18 bases separating them. The V gene's germline CDR1 is LNHDA and CDR2 SQIVND (reference sequence). CDR3 size: 17 residues. The CDR3: CASSRSRLGGGTDTQYF. For the CDR3, the DNA is TGTGCCAGTAGTAGGAGCCGCTTGGGCGGGGGCACAGATACGCAGTATTTT.

The chain carries TRBV29-1 and TRBJ1-2; 8 nucleotides align to TRBD1. V lost 4 bases and J lost 0; bases outside the gene matches: 7. There are 15 residues in the CDR3. Germline V lookup: CDR1 SQVTM, CDR2 ANQGSEA. CDR3 nucleotides: TGCAGCGTTGTGTCAGGGGGCGATCCTAACTATGGCTACACCTTC. It translates to CSVVSGGDPNYGYTF.

The chain recombines TRBV6-5 with TRBJ1-6; no definite D call. This CDR3 comprises 16 residues. The V and J ends lost 3 bases and 3 bases respectively, with 12 bases between them. From germline, CDR1 is MNHEY and CDR2 SVGAGI. The CDR3 DNA follows: TGTGCCAGCAGTTATGTTCAGTCAATCTATAATTCACCCCTCCACTTT. Translated: CASSYVQSIYNSPLHF.

The CDR3, as DNA: TGTGCCAGCAGCCCAGGGCCCGGGGAGCTGTTTTTT. It codes for CASSPGPGELFF. J is TRBJ2-2 and V is TRBV3-1 (or the pseudogene TRBV3-2); D possibly corresponds to TRBD1 (5 bases). Trimming took 4 bases from V and 6 from J, leaving 6 bases between them. The CDR3 contains 12 residues. The germline gives CDR1 LGHDT, CDR2 YNNKEL (reference sequence).

The chain couples TRBV7-3 to TRBJ2-2; 7 bases fit TRBD1. Per the germline V gene, CDR1 is SGHTA and CDR2 is FQGTGA. The CDR3 consists of 16 residues. V lost 2 bases, J lost 4 bases, and 7 bases stayed unmatched. The DNA of the CDR3 is TGTGCCAGCAGCTTATCGACCAGGGGGATCACCGGGGAGCTGTTTTTT. This gives the protein CASSLSTRGITGELFF.

This chain joins TRBV7-9 and TRBJ2-1; possible D gene TRBD2, 5 bases. The length of the CDR3 is 15 residues. The V gene lost 5 bases and the J gene lost 6 bases, with 17 bases spanning the gap. In germline, CDR1 is SEHNR, CDR2 FQNEAQ (reference sequence). The CDR3 nucleotides are TGTGCCAGCAGCCCATACCCGGCGGGCCGCAATGAGCAGTTCTTC. The encoded protein is CASSPYPAGRNEQFF.

This clone was seen only once. The CDR3 DNA sequence: TGTGCCAGCAGCCCAGGGGGGCCCCTAAGCACAGATACGCAGTATTTT. It yields the protein CASSPGGPLSTDTQYF. The chain is built from TRBV7-2 and TRBJ2-3, with TRBD1 as a possible D gene (7 bases). This CDR3 has 16 amino acids. In germline, CDR1 is SGHTA, CDR2 FQGNSA. Trimming took 5 bases from V and 0 from J, leaving 15 bases between them. Supplemented by reference TRBV7-2 and TRBJ2-3, the full variable domain reads GAGVSQSPSNKVTEKGKDVELRCDPISGHTALYWYRQSLGQGLEFLIYFQGNSAPDKSGLPSDRFSAERTGGSVSTLTIQRTQQEDSAVYLCASSPGGPLSTDTQYFGPGTRLTVL.

The chain recombines TRBV19 with TRBJ1-5; tentatively, D is TRBD1 (6 bases). The length of the CDR3 is 17 residues. Germline V CDR1 and CDR2: LNHDA, SQIVND (reference sequence). V lost 3 bases and J 2 bases, leaving 17 bases between the germline ends. CDR3 nucleotides: TGTGCCAGTAGTATTTCCGGGGGGCGGAGGGGCAATCAGCCCCAGCATTTT. Its translation: CASSISGGRRGNQPQHF.

This clone has just a few counts. The rearrangement uses TRBV4-2 and TRBJ2-1; 7 positions agree with TRBD2. CDR1 and CDR2 from the germline V gene are LGHNA and YNFKEQ. The CDR3 consists of 16 residues. With 1 base clipped from V and 7 bases from J, the junction kept 10 bases outside the gene matches. CDR3 DNA sequence: TGTGCCAGCAGCCAAGCCCACGGGACTACTGGGAATGAGCAGTTCTTC. Its protein product is CASSQAHGTTGNEQFF.

The chain links TRBV5-1 to TRBJ2-3; 12 nucleotides align to TRBD2. Trimming took 4 bases from V and 6 from J; bases not matched to a gene: 12. Germline V gene data show CDR1 as SGHRS and CDR2 as YFSETQ. The CDR3 has 17 amino acids. The CDR3 loop reads CASSIGLAGRRWDTQYF. In DNA form, the CDR3 reads TGCGCCAGCAGCATCGGACTAGCGGGGCGCCGGTGGGATACGCAGTATTTT.

The chain is built from TRBV6-2 or TRBV6-3 and TRBJ2-3; TRBD1 agrees at 7 bases. The junction had 8 bases not matched to a gene; V was cut back by 2 bases and J by 3 bases. CDR1 is MNHEY and CDR2 is SVGEGT in the germline V gene. The CDR3 is 16 residues long. CDR3 DNA sequence: TGTGCCAGCAGTTACGTTACAGGGGATTTGACAGATACGCAGTATTTT. Translating gives CASSYVTGDLTDTQYF.

V usage is TRBV5-1 and J usage is TRBJ1-1; D not certain. CDR1 is SGHRS, CDR2 YFSETQ, per germline. Trimming removed 4 bases from V and 1 base from J, with 8 bases in between. The CDR3 totals 13 residues. The CDR3 here is CASSNGPNTEAFF. The CDR3 bases are TGCGCCAGCAGCAATGGGCCGAACACTGAAGCTTTCTTT.

V gene TRBV7-2 combines with J gene TRBJ1-4; D unclear. Trimming took 2 bases from V and 1 from J, leaving 8 bases between them. CDR1 SGHTA and CDR2 FQGNSA come from the germline V gene. The CDR3 sequence is 15 residues long. The CDR3 here is CASSLSPGTNEKLFF. The DNA of the CDR3 is TGTGCCAGCAGCTTATCCCCGGGAACTAATGAAAAACTGTTTTTT.

The rearrangement links TRBV10-2 to TRBJ2-4, with 12 bases matching TRBD2. CDR3 size: 17 residues. The trim removed 6 bases at V and 0 bases at J, leaving 6 bases unmatched. The germline gives CDR1 WSHSY, CDR2 SAAADI. The CDR3 here is CASRMGLAGLAKNIQYF. The DNA of the CDR3 is TGCGCCAGCAGGATGGGACTAGCGGGTCTAGCCAAAAACATTCAGTACTTC.

The rearrangement joins TRBV7-9 to TRBJ1-1; 12 nucleotides agree with TRBD1. J lost 4 bases, V lost 3 bases, and 9 bases had no gene match. CDR1 SEHNR and CDR2 FQNEAQ come from the germline V gene (reference sequence). The CDR3 sequence is 17 residues long. CDR3: CASSFYGTGGPVTEAFF. Written as DNA, the CDR3 is TGTGCCAGCAGCTTCTACGGGACAGGGGGCCCGGTCACTGAAGCTTTCTTT.

This sequence joins TRBV7-2 and TRBJ2-7; 8 bases match TRBD1. Trimming removed 5 bases from V and 4 bases from J; junction bases left unmatched: 13. This CDR3 has 16 amino acids. CDR1 is SGHTA, CDR2 FQGNSA, per germline. CDR3 bases: TGTGCCAGCAGCCCCAGGGCGGACAGGGTTTATTACGAGCAGTACTTC. Its translation: CASSPRADRVYYEQYF.

The chain combines TRBV25-1 with TRBJ2-5, with D maybe TRBD1 (5 bases). Trimming took 1 base from V and 5 from J, leaving 14 bases between them. The CDR3 loop spans 15 amino acids. The germline V gene has CDR1 MGHDK and CDR2 SYGVNS. The CDR3 here is CASSEWAGRPETQYF. In DNA form, the CDR3 reads TGTGCCAGCAGTGAATGGGCAGGGCGCCCCGAGACCCAGTACTTC.

This rearrangement joins TRBV18 to TRBJ2-6; unclear D gene. The CDR3 covers 16 residues. With 2 bases removed from V and 1 base from J, the gap between germline ends came to 9 bases. Per germline, CDR1 KGHSH and CDR2 LQKENI. DNA of the CDR3: TGTGCCAGCTCACCAGGCAGGTCGTCTGGGGCCAACGTCCTGACTTTC. It codes for CASSPGRSSGANVLTF.